The rows below give T cell receptor beta chains drawn from one sample of a study of CDR3 diversity in severe acne. TCRdb redid the calling of the PCR reads with MiXCR, one entry per CDR3 protein. The repertoire holds fewer than 100,000 distinct CDR3 sequences, about 54% seen once, with 13% to 15% in the top ten. Sequencing was carried out using blood. These receptors were taken from a male donor in good health, without acne. The CDR3 runs from the conserved cysteine through the conserved F or W. The D gene is left open where the match is weak. A clone size is listed for some rows: how often the clone was seen (once, few, many), or a class if it is expanded.

V	D	size	J	CDR3	DNA
TRBV5-5	TRBD2	.	TRBJ2-7	CASSPGTSGSHEQYF	TGTGCCAGCAGCCCGGGGACTAGCGGGAGCCACGAGCAGTACTTC
TRBV9	.	.	TRBJ1-1	CASSAAGLLRDTEAFF	TGTGCCAGCAGCGCCGCGGGGCTCCTACGGGACACTGAAGCTTTCTTT
TRBV6-1	.	many	TRBJ2-1	CASRRLSQSSYNEQFF	TGTGCCAGCAGGCGGTTAAGCCAAAGCTCCTACAATGAGCAGTTCTTC
TRBV7-9	.	.	TRBJ1-6	CASKASNNSPLHF	TGTGCCAGCAAGGCCAGCAATAATTCACCCCTCCACTTT
TRBV5-8	.	many	TRBJ1-2	CASSLAGANGYTF	TGTGCCAGCAGCTTGGCTGGGGCCAATGGCTACACCTTC
TRBV5-1	.	.	TRBJ2-5	CASSYGTSNEQFFGPGTQYF	.
TRBV20-1	TRBD2	many	TRBJ2-1	CSARGLAGGPGLF	TGCAGTGCTAGGGGACTAGCGGGAGGGCCTGGTCTCTTC
TRBV7-9	TRBD2	few	TRBJ2-5	CAHGGLAGQTQYF	TGTGCCCACGGAGGTCTAGCGGGACAGACCCAGTACTTC
TRBV9	.	.	TRBJ2-2	CASSALRGGGTGELFF	TGTGCCAGCAGCGCCCTCCGTGGAGGCGGCACCGGGGAGCTGTTTTTT
TRBV6-1	.	.	TRBJ1-2	CASSGHQGDLVYGYTF	TGTGCCAGCAGTGGCCACCAGGGAGACTTGGTTTATGGCTACACCTTC
TRBV5-1	TRBD1	.	TRBJ1-1	CASSLRDRAEAFF	TGCGCCAGCAGCTTGAGGGACAGGGCCGAGGCTTTCTTT
TRBV13	TRBD1	.	TRBJ1-5	CASSLEAGQGQPQHF	TGTGCCAGCAGCTTAGAAGCGGGACAGGGACAGCCCCAGCATTTT
TRBV9	TRBD1	.	TRBJ1-3	CASSVSWDSGNTIYF	TGTGCCAGCAGCGTAAGTTGGGACAGCGGAAACACCATATATTTT
TRBV11-1	.	many	TRBJ2-1	CASSLTRAKNEQFF	TGTGCCAGCAGCTTAACGCGGGCGAAAAATGAGCAGTTCTTC
TRBV5-1	.	.	TRBJ1-5	CASSLTSGAGRPQHF	TGCGCCAGCAGCTTGACGTCAGGGGCGGGACGGCCCCAGCATTTT
TRBV29-1	TRBD1	few	TRBJ1-1	CSVGQGASNTEAFF	TGCAGCGTTGGACAGGGGGCTTCCAACACTGAAGCTTTCTTT
TRBV2	TRBD2	few	TRBJ2-7	CAAAGTSGASEQYF	TGCGCCGCGGCGGGGACTAGCGGAGCATCGGAGCAGTACTTC
TRBV6-5	TRBD1	.	TRBJ2-1	CASSAGQGEVGNEQFF	TGTGCCAGCAGCGCCGGACAGGGGGAAGTTGGCAATGAGCAGTTCTTC
TRBV5-1	.	many	TRBJ1-1	CASSLLAGLNTEAFF	TGCGCCAGCAGCTTGTTGGCAGGGTTGAACACTGAAGCTTTCTTT
TRBV12-3/TRBV12-4	.	.	TRBJ2-7	CASRITGSAEQYF	TGTGCCAGCAGAATCACAGGGTCGGCCGAGCAGTACTTC
TRBV19	.	.	TRBJ1-2	CASTMTTSFSGYTF	TGTGCCAGTACCATGACTACGTCCTTCAGTGGCTACACCTTC
TRBV6-5	.	.	TRBJ2-5	CASGAGQETQYF	TGTGCCAGCGGCGCAGGGCAAGAGACCCAGTACTTC
TRBV18	TRBD1	.	TRBJ1-1	CASSDRGTGSSSGNTEAFF	TGTGCCAGCTCAGACAGGGGTACTGGGTCCTCGTCTGGGAACACTGAAGCTTTCTTT
TRBV25-1	TRBD2	.	TRBJ2-5	CASSELEGLAGVETQYF	TGTGCCAGCAGTGAATTAGAAGGACTAGCGGGAGTAGAGACCCAGTACTTC
TRBV5-4	TRBD2	.	TRBJ2-7	CASSSTSGSWREQYF	TGTGCCAGCAGCTCAACTAGCGGGAGCTGGAGGGAGCAGTACTTC
TRBV5-1	.	.	TRBJ2-3	CASSLDGAGSTDTQYF	TGCGCCAGCAGCTTGGACGGCGCGGGGAGCACAGATACGCAGTATTTT
TRBV5-1	TRBD2	.	TRBJ2-1	CASSLRLAGRYNEQFF	TGCGCCAGCAGCCTCAGACTAGCGGGCCGTTACAATGAGCAGTTCTTC
TRBV6-6	.	.	TRBJ2-6	CASRLGEGVSGANVLTF	TGTGCCAGCAGGCTCGGAGAGGGTGTATCTGGGGCCAACGTCCTGACTTTC
TRBV2	.	many	TRBJ1-6	CASRTVGPSPLHF	TGTGCCAGCAGGACCGTAGGGCCTTCACCCCTCCACTTT
TRBV5-1	.	.	TRBJ1-1	CASSLGGGLGQAFF	TGCGCCAGCAGCTTGGGTGGAGGCCTGGGACAAGCTTTCTTT
TRBV9	.	.	TRBJ1-5	CASSATGHGYQPQHF	TGTGCCAGCAGCGCGACGGGACACGGATATCAGCCCCAGCATTTT
TRBV29-1	.	.	TRBJ1-1	CSFPPGRWNTEAFF	TGCAGCTTCCCCCCGGGACGATGGAACACTGAAGCTTTCTTT
TRBV6-1	TRBD2	many	TRBJ2-3	CASSEARGGTDTQYF	TGTGCCAGCAGTGAAGCGCGGGGGGGCACAGATACGCAGTATTTT
TRBV5-1	.	few	TRBJ2-2	CASSLARPDTGELFF	TGCGCCAGCAGCTTGGCTCGCCCCGACACCGGGGAGCTGTTTTTT
TRBV15	TRBD2	many	TRBJ2-5	CATSRLAEETQYF	TGTGCCACCAGCAGACTAGCGGAAGAGACCCAGTACTTC
TRBV19	.	.	TRBJ2-2	CASSQDPSSGELFF	TGTGCCAGTAGCCAAGATCCTAGCTCCGGGGAGCTGTTTTTT
TRBV5-4	TRBD2	.	TRBJ2-7	CASSLAGGDPDEQYF	TGTGCCAGCAGCCTCGCCGGGGGGGATCCCGACGAGCAGTACTTC
TRBV6-6	.	many	TRBJ2-3	CASSYSVAGDKESTDTQYF	TGTGCCAGCAGTTACTCTGTTGCAGGAGACAAGGAAAGCACAGATACGCAGTATTTT
TRBV7-2	.	few	TRBJ2-2	CASSLVRLNTGELFF	TGTGCCAGCAGCTTAGTCAGGCTGAACACCGGGGAGCTGTTTTTT
TRBV20-1	.	many	TRBJ1-1	CSASSETYTEAFF	TGCAGTGCTAGTTCGGAGACCTACACTGAAGCTTTCTTT
TRBV5-1	TRBD2	.	TRBJ2-3	CASSPGLAGGFTDTQYF	TGCGCCAGCAGCCCGGGACTAGCGGGGGGGTTTACAGATACGCAGTATTTT
TRBV20-1	.	many	TRBJ2-3	CSAAWGTDTQYF	TGCAGTGCCGCATGGGGCACAGATACGCAGTATTTT
TRBV7-6	.	.	TRBJ2-7	CASSRETYEQYF	TGTGCCAGCAGCAGGGAAACCTACGAGCAGTACTTC
TRBV6-5	TRBD2	once	TRBJ2-1	CASSYVGLAGGRNEQFF	TGTGCCAGCAGTTACGTGGGACTAGCGGGAGGGCGGAATGAGCAGTTCTTC
TRBV10-3	TRBD1	medium-sized	TRBJ2-2	CAIRTGANTGELFF	TGTGCCATCAGGACAGGGGCGAACACCGGGGAGCTGTTTTTT
TRBV5-5	.	.	TRBJ2-1	CASSRGQSTDTQFF	TGCGCCAGCAGCCGCGGACAAAGCACAGATACGCAGTTCTTC
TRBV7-9	TRBD2	many	TRBJ2-1	CASSLLAGGYNEQFF	TGTGCCAGCAGCTTACTAGCGGGGGGCTACAATGAGCAGTTCTTC
TRBV29-1	TRBD1	.	TRBJ1-4	CSVVQGATNEKLFF	TGCAGCGTTGTGCAGGGGGCAACTAATGAAAAACTGTTTTTT
TRBV4-1	.	many	TRBJ1-5	CASSQSYSNQPQHF	TGCGCCAGCAGCCAAAGCTATAGCAATCAGCCCCAGCATTTT
TRBV7-2	.	.	TRBJ2-2	CASSLWGRRIGELFF	TGTGCCAGCAGCTTGTGGGGGCGCCGAATCGGGGAGCTGTTTTTT
TRBV6-6	.	many	TRBJ1-2	CASIIGAFGLSLEYTF	TGTGCCAGCATTATAGGGGCCTTCGGTCTTTCCTTGGAGTACACCTTC
TRBV7-2	.	few	TRBJ1-2	CASSPRRDTYGYTF	TGTGCCAGCAGCCCGCGGCGGGACACCTATGGCTACACCTTC
TRBV20-1	.	.	TRBJ1-2	CSAYKGQGYGYTF	TGCAGTGCTTACAAGGGTCAGGGCTATGGCTACACCTTC
TRBV25-1	TRBD1	.	TRBJ2-5	CASSEYKGGMETQYF	TGTGCCAGCAGTGAATATAAAGGGGGCATGGAGACCCAGTACTTC
TRBV7-3	.	.	TRBJ1-6	CASSNLNDGGRSPLHF	TGTGCCAGCAGCAATCTTAACGACGGAGGACGGTCACCCCTCCACTTT
TRBV10-3	.	.	TRBJ1-1	CAIRGLLSTGAFF	TGTGCCATCAGAGGTCTGCTTAGCACTGGAGCTTTCTTT
TRBV20-1	.	.	TRBJ2-3	CSARGWGQFTDTQYF	TGCAGTGCTAGGGGGTGGGGGCAGTTCACAGATACGCAGTATTTT